This TCR beta chain was recovered during a study of cytomegalovirus exposure and HLA in healthy donors. CDR3 size: 15 residues. Germline values: CDR1 SGDLS, CDR2 YYNGEE. V gave up 0 bases and J gave up 5 bases, with 15 bases separating them. Regarding this clone: Antigen unknown.

PCR employed 60 Vbeta and 13 Jbeta primers. Clones were sequenced by immunoSEQ multiplex PCR, and TCRdb holds only the in-frame ones, with some missing. The sample lists approximately 87,000 clones; just under 85% were seen once. General study points: Using a false discovery rate of 0.05, a later analysis showed that 15,000 to 20,000 TCR beta sequences were associated with HLA alleles. An analysis that came later showed most CMV-associated TCR beta chains appearing HLA-restricted. Researchers reported in a later analysis that common viral pathogens appeared linked to several top clusters. The availability of immune exposure information extended only to CMV serostatus.

The chain joins TRBV9 to TRBJ2-7; maybe TRBD2 (5 bases). Sequencing used PBMCs. This TCR was sampled from a woman aged 18-35 years in good health and CMV-seropositive. This chain's CDR3 is CASSVGLGSVHEQYF. Written as DNA, the CDR3 is TGTGCCAGCAGCGTAGGTCTGGGGAGTGTACACGAGCAGTACTTC. Looking up the rest from reference TRBV9 and TRBJ2-7 gives the full variable domain: DSGVTQTPKHLITATGQRVTLRCSPRSGDLSVYWYQQSLDQGLQFLIQYYNGEERAKGNILERFSAQQFPDLHSELNLSSLELGDSALYFCASSVGLGSVHEQYFGPGTRLTVT.